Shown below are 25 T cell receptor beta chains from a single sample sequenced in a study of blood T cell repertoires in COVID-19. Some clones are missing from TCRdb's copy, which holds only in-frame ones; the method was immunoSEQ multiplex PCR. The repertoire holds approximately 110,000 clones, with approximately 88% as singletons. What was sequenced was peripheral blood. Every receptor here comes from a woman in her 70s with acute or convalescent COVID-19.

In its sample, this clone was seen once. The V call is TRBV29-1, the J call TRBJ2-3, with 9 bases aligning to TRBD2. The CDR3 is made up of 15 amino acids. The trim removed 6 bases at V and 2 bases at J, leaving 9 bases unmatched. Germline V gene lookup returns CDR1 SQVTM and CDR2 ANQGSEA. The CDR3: CSVRRLAVLTDTQYF. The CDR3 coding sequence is TGCAGCGTCCGAAGACTAGCGGTTCTCACAGATACGCAGTATTTT.

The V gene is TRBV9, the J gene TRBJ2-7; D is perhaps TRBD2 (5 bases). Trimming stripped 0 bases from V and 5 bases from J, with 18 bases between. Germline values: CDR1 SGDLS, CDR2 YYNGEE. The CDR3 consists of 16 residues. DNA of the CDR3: TGTGCCAGCAGCGTAGGTCGGGGTCCCTTGATTGACGAGCAGTACTTC. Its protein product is CASSVGRGPLIDEQYF.

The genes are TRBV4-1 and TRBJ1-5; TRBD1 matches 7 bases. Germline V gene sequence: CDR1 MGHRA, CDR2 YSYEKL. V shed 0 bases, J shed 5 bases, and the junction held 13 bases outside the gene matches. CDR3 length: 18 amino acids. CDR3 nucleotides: TGCGCCAGCAGCCAAGAGATGGGCGTGGCAGGGGGTGATCAGCCCCAGCATTTT. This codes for CASSQEMGVAGGDQPQHF.

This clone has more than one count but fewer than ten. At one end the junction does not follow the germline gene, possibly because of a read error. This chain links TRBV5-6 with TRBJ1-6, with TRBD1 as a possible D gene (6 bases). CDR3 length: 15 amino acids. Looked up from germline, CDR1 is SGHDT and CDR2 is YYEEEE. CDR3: CASSLGQASPGALHF. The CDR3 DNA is TGTGCCAGCAGTTTGGGACAAGCGAGCCCGGGAGCCCTCCACTTT.

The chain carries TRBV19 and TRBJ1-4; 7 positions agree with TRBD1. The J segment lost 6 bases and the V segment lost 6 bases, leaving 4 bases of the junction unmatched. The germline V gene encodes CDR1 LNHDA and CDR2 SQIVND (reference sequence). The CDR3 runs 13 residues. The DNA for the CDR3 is TGTGCCAGTAGCGGAGACAGGGATGAAAAACTGTTTTTT. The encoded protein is CASSGDRDEKLFF.

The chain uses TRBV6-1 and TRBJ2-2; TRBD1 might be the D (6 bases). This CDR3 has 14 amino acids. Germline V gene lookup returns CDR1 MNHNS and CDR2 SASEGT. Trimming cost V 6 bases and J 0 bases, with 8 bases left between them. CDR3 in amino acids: CASSRGPNTGELFF. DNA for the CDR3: TGTGCCAGCAGCAGGGGTCCGAACACCGGGGAGCTGTTTTTT.

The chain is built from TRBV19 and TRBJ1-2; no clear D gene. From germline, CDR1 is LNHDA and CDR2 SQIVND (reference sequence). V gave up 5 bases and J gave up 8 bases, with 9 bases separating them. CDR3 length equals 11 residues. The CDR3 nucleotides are TGTGCCAGTAGTTCCCAGGCCGGCTACACCTTC. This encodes CASSSQAGYTF.

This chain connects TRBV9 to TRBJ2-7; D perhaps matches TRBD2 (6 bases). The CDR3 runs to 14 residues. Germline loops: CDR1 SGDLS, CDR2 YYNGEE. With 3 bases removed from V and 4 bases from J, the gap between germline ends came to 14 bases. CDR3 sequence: CASSDPTRPYEQYF. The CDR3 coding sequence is TGTGCCAGCAGCGACCCGACTAGACCATACGAGCAGTACTTC.

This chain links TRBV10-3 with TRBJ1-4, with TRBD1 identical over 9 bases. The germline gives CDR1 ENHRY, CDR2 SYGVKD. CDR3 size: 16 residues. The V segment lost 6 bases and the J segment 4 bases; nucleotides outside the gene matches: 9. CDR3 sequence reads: CAISEAGTGYNEKLFF. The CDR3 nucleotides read TGTGCCATCAGCGAAGCCGGGACAGGGTATAATGAAAAACTGTTTTTT.

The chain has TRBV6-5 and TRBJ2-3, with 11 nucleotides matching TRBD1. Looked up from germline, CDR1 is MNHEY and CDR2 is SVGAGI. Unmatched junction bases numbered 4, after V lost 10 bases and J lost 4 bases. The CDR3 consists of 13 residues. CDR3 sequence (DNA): TGTGCCACCAGGACAGGGGGCGCAGATACGCAGTATTTT. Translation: CATRTGGADTQYF.

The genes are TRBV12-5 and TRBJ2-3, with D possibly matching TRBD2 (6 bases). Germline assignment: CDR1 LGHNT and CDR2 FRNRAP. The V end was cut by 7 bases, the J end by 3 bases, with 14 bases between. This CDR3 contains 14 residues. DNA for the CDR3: TGTGCTAGTGCCACTCACGGGGGAACAGATACGCAGTATTTT. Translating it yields CASATHGGTDTQYF.

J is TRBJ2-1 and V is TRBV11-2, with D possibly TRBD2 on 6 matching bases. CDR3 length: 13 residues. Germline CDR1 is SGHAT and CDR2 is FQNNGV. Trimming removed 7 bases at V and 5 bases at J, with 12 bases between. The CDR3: CASNIQRDNEQFF. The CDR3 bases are TGTGCCAGCAATATCCAGCGGGACAATGAGCAGTTCTTC. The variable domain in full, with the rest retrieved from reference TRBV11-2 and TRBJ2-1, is EAGVAQSPRYKIIEKRQSVAFWCNPISGHATLYWYQQILGQGPKLLIQFQNNGVVDDSQLPKDRFSAERLKGVDSTLKIQPAKLEDSAVYLCASNIQRDNEQFFGPGTRLTVL.

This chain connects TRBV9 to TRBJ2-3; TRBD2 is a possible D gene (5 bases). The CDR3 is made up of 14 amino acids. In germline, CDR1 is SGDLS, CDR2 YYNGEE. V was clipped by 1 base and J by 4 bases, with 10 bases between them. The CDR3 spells CASSVQVSADTQYF. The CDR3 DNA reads TGTGCCAGCAGCGTACAGGTTAGCGCAGATACGCAGTATTTT.

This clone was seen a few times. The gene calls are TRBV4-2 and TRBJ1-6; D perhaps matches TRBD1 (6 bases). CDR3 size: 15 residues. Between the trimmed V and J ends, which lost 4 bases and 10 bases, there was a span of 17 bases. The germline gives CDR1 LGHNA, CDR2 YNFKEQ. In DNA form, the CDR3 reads TGTGCCAGCAGCCCCCAGTGGGCTAGGGGGTCACCCCTCCACTTT. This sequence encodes CASSPQWARGSPLHF.

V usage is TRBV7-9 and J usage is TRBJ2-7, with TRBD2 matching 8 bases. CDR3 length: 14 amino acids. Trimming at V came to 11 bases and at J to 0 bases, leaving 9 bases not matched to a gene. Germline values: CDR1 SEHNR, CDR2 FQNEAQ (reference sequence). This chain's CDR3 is CAGTLAGSSYEQYF. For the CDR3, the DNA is TGTGCCGGCACCTTAGCGGGGAGCTCCTACGAGCAGTACTTC.

The CDR3, as DNA: TGTGCCAGCAGTTACTCGAGGCGGTCCTCCTACAATGAGCAGTTCTTC. Translated: CASSYSRRSSYNEQFF. The gene calls are TRBV6-5 and TRBJ2-1; D gene unclear. The CDR3 extends over 16 amino acids. Germline V CDR1 and CDR2: MNHEY, SVGAGI. With 0 bases removed from V and 0 bases from J, the gap between germline ends came to 9 bases.

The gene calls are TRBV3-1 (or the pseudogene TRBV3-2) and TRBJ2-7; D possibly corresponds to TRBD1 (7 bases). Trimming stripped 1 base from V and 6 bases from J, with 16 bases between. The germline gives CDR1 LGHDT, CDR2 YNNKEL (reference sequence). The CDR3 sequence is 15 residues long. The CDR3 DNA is TGTGCCAGCAGCCAAGGTCAGGGGGGCCTACGCGAGCAGTACTTC. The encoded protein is CASSQGQGGLREQYF.

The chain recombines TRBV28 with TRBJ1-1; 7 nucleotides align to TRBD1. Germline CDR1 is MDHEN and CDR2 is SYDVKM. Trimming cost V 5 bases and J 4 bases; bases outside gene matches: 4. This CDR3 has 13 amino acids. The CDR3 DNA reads TGTGCCAGCAGTCCCCAGGGGGGCACTGAAGCTTTCTTT. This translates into CASSPQGGTEAFF.

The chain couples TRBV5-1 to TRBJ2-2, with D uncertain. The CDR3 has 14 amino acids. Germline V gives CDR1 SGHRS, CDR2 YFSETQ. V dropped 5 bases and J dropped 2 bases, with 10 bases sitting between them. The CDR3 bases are TGCGCCAGCAGAAAAGACACAAACACCGGGGAGCTGTTTTTT. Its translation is CASRKDTNTGELFF.

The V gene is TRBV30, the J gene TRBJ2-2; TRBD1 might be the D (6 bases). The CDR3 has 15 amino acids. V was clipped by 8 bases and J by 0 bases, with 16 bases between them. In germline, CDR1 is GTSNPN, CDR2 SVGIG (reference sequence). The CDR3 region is CARRTAFANTGELFF. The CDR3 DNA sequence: TGTGCCCGTCGGACAGCCTTCGCGAACACCGGGGAGCTGTTTTTT.

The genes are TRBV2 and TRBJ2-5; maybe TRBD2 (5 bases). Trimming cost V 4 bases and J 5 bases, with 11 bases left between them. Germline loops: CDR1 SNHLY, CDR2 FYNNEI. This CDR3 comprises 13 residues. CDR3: CASSGGSRETQYF. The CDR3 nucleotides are TGTGCCAGCAGTGGAGGGAGTAGGGAGACCCAGTACTTC.

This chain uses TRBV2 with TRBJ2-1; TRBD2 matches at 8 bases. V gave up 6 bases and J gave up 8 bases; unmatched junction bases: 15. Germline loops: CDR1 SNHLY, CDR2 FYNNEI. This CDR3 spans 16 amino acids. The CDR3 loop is CASRPDETSVSYEQFF. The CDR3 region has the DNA TGTGCCAGCAGGCCGGATGAGACTAGCGTGAGCTATGAGCAGTTCTTC. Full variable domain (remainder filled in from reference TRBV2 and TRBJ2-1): EPEVTQTPSHQVTQMGQEVILRCVPISNHLYFYWYRQILGQKVEFLVSFYNNEISEKSEIFDDQFSVERPDGSNFTLKIRSTKLEDSAMYFCASRPDETSVSYEQFFGPGTRLTVL.

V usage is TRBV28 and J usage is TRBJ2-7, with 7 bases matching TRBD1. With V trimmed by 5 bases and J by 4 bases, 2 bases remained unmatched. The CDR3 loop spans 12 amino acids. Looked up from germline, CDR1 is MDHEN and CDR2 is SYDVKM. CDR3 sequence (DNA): TGTGCCAGCAGTGGGACAGTTTACGAGCAGTACTTC. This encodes CASSGTVYEQYF.

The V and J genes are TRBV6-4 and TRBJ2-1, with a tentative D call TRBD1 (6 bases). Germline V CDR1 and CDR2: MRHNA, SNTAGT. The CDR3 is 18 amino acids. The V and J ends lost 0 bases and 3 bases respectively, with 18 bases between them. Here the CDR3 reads CASSDSNSTGHGYNEQFF. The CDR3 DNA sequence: TGTGCCAGCAGTGACTCGAATTCTACGGGACACGGCTACAATGAGCAGTTCTTC.

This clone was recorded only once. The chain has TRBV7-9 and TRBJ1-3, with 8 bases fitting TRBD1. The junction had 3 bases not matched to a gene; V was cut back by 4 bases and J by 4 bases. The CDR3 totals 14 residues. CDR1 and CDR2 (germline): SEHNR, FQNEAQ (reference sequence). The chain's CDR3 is CASSSTGEGNTIYF. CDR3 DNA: TGTGCCAGCAGCTCGACAGGGGAGGGAAACACCATATATTTT.